This T cell receptor beta chain was captured in a study of T-cell reconstitution after alpha-beta-depleted transplantation in children. CDR3 length equals 16 residues. With 2 bases clipped from V and 10 bases from J, the junction kept 11 bases outside the gene matches. Germline V gives CDR1 KGHSH, CDR2 LQKENI. Library preparation (for TCRbeta) was performed with unique molecular identifiers. A single record per CDR3 protein comes from TCRdb applying MiXCR to the PCR reads. The data hold 500,000 or so distinct CDR3 sequences, with 32% observed a single time. This clonotype was seen a handful of times. The clonotype comes from a human donor who donated a stem cell graft to a child with aplastic anemia. Sample: PBMCs from the stem cell graft donor, taken from the stem cell graft. The chain joins TRBV18 to TRBJ2-1; 10 nucleotides agree with TRBD2. CDR3 in amino acids: CASSPSGISGRREQFF. For the CDR3, the DNA is TGTGCCAGCTCACCATCCGGGATTAGCGGGAGGAGGGAGCAGTTCTTC.